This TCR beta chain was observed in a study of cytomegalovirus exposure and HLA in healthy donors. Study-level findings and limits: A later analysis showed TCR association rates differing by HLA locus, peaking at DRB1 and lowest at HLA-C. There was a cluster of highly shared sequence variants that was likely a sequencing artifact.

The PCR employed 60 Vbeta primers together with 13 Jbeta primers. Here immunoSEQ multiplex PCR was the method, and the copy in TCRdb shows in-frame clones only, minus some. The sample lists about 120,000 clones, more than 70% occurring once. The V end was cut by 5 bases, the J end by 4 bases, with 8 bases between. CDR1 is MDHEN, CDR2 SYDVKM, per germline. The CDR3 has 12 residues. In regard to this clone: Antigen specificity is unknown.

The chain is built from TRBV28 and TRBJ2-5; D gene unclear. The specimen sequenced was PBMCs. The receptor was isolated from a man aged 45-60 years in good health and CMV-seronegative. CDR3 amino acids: CASSRRGETQYF. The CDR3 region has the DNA TGTGCCAGCAGTCGCCGAGGAGAGACCCAGTACTTC.